This T cell receptor (beta chain) is drawn from a study of EBV T-cell therapy then PD-1 blockade in nasopharyngeal carcinoma. Only in-frame clones appear in the TCRdb table, and some are missing; sequencing was by immunoSEQ multiplex PCR. Of fewer than 20,000 clones listed, approximately 84% are singletons. Treatment in this sample: AdE1-LMPpoly-expanded autologous EBV-specific T-cell therapy followed by anti-PD-1 nivolumab. Regarding this clone: Its antigen remains unknown.

CDR1 and CDR2 from the germline V gene are SEHNR and FQNEAQ (reference sequence). The V and J ends lost 5 bases and 4 bases, in that order; junction bases with no gene match: 9. CDR3 size: 15 residues. This material consisted of CD8+ T cells from blood, taken at day 33 from a patient whose treatment included autologous EBV-specific T cells and nivolumab. The J gene is TRBJ2-3, the V gene TRBV7-9; 7 bases line up with TRBD2. This TCR was recovered from a man aged 35-49 years with nasopharyngeal carcinoma. CDR3 nucleotides: TGTGCCAGCAGCACACCAGGGACTACCGCAGATACGCAGTATTTT. Residues: CASSTPGTTADTQYF.